This TCR beta chain comes out of a study of human T cells and chemical hapten exposure. Germline CDR1 and CDR2: MNHEY and SVGAGI. CDR3 length: 12 residues. V lost 11 bases to trimming and J lost 5 bases; unmatched junction nucleotides: 4. The sample's time point: patch test 1, 2 weeks after DPC sensitization. The treatment was: therapeutic diphenylcyclopropenone sensitization with weekly scalp DPC. TCRdb reprocessed the RACE reads via MiXCR and lists one record per CDR3 protein. Counted here are 180,000 or so distinct CDR3 sequences, 20% to 25% occurring once; the ten biggest clones make up under 8.5%.

The gene calls are TRBV6-5 and TRBJ2-2; 8 positions agree with TRBD1. Material: whole blood, obtained in connection with sensitization to the hapten diphenylcyclopropenone (DPC). This receptor was obtained from a woman in her 50s with alopecia areata. Some clones in this sample may be carry-over from other donors' samples. The CDR3 DNA follows: TGTGCCGCGAGACAGGGGACCGGGGAGCTGTTTTTT. Protein sequence: CAARQGTGELFF.